Listed below are T cell receptor beta chains from one sample, sequenced in a study of CD8 T cells in ankylosing spondylitis. TCRdb used MiXCR to reprocess the 5' RACE reads, holding one entry per CDR3 protein. This sample has some 800,000 distinct CDR3 sequences, with around 11% found just once. The sequenced sample consisted of blood, either unsorted or a sorted T cell fraction (not recorded which). The receptor set was obtained from a male donor with ankylosing spondylitis. The conserved cysteine and the conserved F or W are not part of the CDR3 here. Each record gives: V gene, J gene, CDR3 protein.

V: TRBV2
J: TRBJ2-5
CDR3: ASRVSETQY

V: TRBV7-9
J: TRBJ2-3
CDR3: ASSSLVSTDTQY

V: TRBV5-1
J: TRBJ2-1
CDR3: ASSFSGGGWNEQF

V: TRBV18
J: TRBJ2-2
CDR3: ASSEDLDTGELF

V: TRBV20-1
J: TRBJ2-1
CDR3: SASQRGSSYNEQF

V: TRBV6-6
J: TRBJ1-1
CDR3: ASRKTGKAF

V: TRBV5-1
J: TRBJ2-1
CDR3: ASSLGQGGEQF

V: TRBV10-2
J: TRBJ1-4
CDR3: ASSIGAMGEKLF

V: TRBV7-3
J: TRBJ2-1
CDR3: ASSLGSGVAEQF

V: TRBV6-1
J: TRBJ2-2
CDR3: ASRPQGGLSTGELF

V: TRBV2
J: TRBJ1-1
CDR3: ASSATGSTEAF

V: TRBV5-1
J: TRBJ2-2
CDR3: ASSSGLAENTGELF

V: TRBV4-2
J: TRBJ1-1
CDR3: ASSQDIRLNTEAF

V: TRBV7-2
J: TRBJ1-5
CDR3: ASSSSTGGHQPQH

V: TRBV20-1
J: TRBJ1-4
CDR3: SARGQGAIEKLF

V: TRBV5-1
J: TRBJ2-3
CDR3: ASSAGLAGSDTQY

V: TRBV20-1
J: TRBJ2-4
CDR3: SAGVLGNIQY

V: TRBV4-3
J: TRBJ1-5
CDR3: ASSQNWGEPQH

V: TRBV5-1
J: TRBJ1-2
CDR3: ASSLPGQSGYT

V: TRBV7-2
J: TRBJ2-5
CDR3: ASSRLSGGQGTQY

V: TRBV28
J: TRBJ2-1
CDR3: ASSSQRKFYNEQF

V: TRBV20-1
J: TRBJ1-5
CDR3: SARDRQEAQH

V: TRBV7-2
J: TRBJ2-7
CDR3: ASSLGRAYEQY

V: TRBV6-5
J: TRBJ2-2
CDR3: ASSYSRHTGELF

V: TRBV5-1
J: TRBJ1-1
CDR3: ASSKLGTINTEAF

V: TRBV20-1
J: TRBJ2-5
CDR3: SALLWGGETQY

V: TRBV6-5
J: TRBJ1-2
CDR3: ASSHRDSGYT

V: TRBV7-2
J: TRBJ2-7
CDR3: ASSPGSEQY

V: TRBV5-1
J: TRBJ2-1
CDR3: ASSLAIAGVSYNEQF

V: TRBV4-3
J: TRBJ1-1
CDR3: ASSQEGGTEAF

V: TRBV20-1
J: TRBJ1-1
CDR3: SARDPTINLNTEAF

V: TRBV4-2
J: TRBJ2-1
CDR3: ASSQAAGSSYNEQF

V: TRBV6-5
J: TRBJ1-2
CDR3: ASSYPLREGSYGYT

V: TRBV5-1
J: TRBJ2-1
CDR3: ASSLVAGSNEQF

V: TRBV6-5
J: TRBJ2-3
CDR3: ASSTERGVNTDTQY

V: TRBV29-1
J: TRBJ2-1
CDR3: SVEDVRVSNEQF

V: TRBV4-3
J: TRBJ2-5
CDR3: ASSRYGDYQETQY

V: TRBV20-1
J: TRBJ1-5
CDR3: SANKGGQPQH

V: TRBV18
J: TRBJ1-2
CDR3: ASSPRQEVNYGYT

V: TRBV6-5
J: TRBJ2-5
CDR3: ASSYSGTSPIETQY

V: TRBV3-1
J: TRBJ2-7
CDR3: ASSQADRAPTRQY

V: TRBV10-3
J: TRBJ2-1
CDR3: AISESTGLAGVNEQF

V: TRBV29-1
J: TRBJ2-2
CDR3: SVELGEGTGELF

V: TRBV7-2
J: TRBJ1-1
CDR3: ASSLDRALSAF

V: TRBV18
J: TRBJ2-7
CDR3: ASSQQGNEQY

V: TRBV7-2
J: TRBJ1-1
CDR3: ASGRQRNTEAF

V: TRBV11-2
J: TRBJ2-7
CDR3: ASSLNSRDSYEQY

V: TRBV18
J: TRBJ2-7
CDR3: ASSPGQGAVYEQY

V: TRBV7-2
J: TRBJ2-1
CDR3: ASSLVSGRVNEQF

V: TRBV6-2/TRBV6-3
J: TRBJ1-5
CDR3: ASSSRQSNQPQH

V: TRBV6-5
J: TRBJ1-4
CDR3: ASSYGIPGTNEKLF